This note documents a single T cell receptor beta chain sequence. This CDR3 contains 13 residues. V was clipped by 5 bases and J by 4 bases, with 9 bases between them. Looked up from germline, CDR1 is MGHDK and CDR2 is SYGVNS. Using its own MiXCR run on the 5' RACE reads, TCRdb lists one record per CDR3 protein. The sample contains roughly 130,000 distinct CDR3 sequences, about a sixth of which appear only once. This sample is drawn from a study of T-cell memory formation after mild COVID-19. Across the study: Among the donors, TCR clusters were largely specific to each donor.

Material: PBMCs or a T cell subset sorted from them (not recorded which). This clonotype was obtained from an adult woman who had mild COVID-19 (a few samples of this study predate the infection). Cell type and time point are not known. The genes are TRBV25-1 and TRBJ1-3; D is ambiguous. CDR3 residues: CASSLTGGNTIYF. The DNA of the CDR3 is TGTGCCAGCAGTTTGACTGGGGGAAACACCATATATTTT.